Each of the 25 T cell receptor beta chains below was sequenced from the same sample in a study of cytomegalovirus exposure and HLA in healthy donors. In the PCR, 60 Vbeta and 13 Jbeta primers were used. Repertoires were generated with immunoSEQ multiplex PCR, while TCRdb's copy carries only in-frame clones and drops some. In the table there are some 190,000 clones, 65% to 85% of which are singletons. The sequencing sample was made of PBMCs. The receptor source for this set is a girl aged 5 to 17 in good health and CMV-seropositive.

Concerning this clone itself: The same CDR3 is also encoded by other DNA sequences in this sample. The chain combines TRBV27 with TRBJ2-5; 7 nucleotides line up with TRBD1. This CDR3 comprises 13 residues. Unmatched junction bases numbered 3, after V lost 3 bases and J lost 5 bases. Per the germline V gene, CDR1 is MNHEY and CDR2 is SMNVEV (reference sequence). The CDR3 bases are TGTGCCAGCAGTTTGAGGGGGCAGGAGACCCAGTACTTC. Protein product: CASSLRGQETQYF.

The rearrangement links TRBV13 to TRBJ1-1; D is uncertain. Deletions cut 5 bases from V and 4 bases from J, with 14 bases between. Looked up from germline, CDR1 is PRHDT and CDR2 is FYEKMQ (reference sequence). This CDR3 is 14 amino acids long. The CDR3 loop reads CASSLGSGGTEAFF. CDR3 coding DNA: TGTGCCAGCAGCCTCGGGAGCGGAGGCACTGAAGCTTTCTTT.

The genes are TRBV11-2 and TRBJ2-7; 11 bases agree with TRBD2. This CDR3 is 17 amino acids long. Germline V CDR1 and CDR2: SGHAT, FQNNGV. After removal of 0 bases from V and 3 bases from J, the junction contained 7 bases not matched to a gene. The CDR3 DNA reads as TGTGCCAGCAGCTTAGATAGCGGGAGGGCCTTGGACTACGAGCAGTACTTC. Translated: CASSLDSGRALDYEQYF.

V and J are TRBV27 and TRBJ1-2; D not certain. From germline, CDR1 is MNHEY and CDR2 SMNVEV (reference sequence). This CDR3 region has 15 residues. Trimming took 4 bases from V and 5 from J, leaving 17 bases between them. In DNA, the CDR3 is TGTGCCAGCAGTTCTAAACCGCCAGGATTATATGGCTACACCTTC. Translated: CASSSKPPGLYGYTF.

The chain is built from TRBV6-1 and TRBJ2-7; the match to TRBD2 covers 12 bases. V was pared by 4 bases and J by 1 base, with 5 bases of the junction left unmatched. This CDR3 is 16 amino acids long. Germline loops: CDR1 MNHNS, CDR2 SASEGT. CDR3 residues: CASSAGLAGRSYEQYF. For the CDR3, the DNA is TGTGCCAGCAGTGCTGGACTAGCGGGGAGATCCTACGAGCAGTACTTC.

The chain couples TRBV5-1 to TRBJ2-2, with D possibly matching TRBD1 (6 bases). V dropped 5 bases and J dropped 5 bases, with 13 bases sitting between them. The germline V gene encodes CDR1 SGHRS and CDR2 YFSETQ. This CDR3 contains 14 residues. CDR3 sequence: CASRRTAPTGELFF. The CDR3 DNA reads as TGCGCCAGCAGGAGGACAGCGCCTACCGGGGAGCTGTTTTTT. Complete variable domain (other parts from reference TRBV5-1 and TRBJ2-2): KAGVTQTPRYLIKTRGQQVTLSCSPISGHRSVSWYQQTPGQGLQFLFEYFSETQRNKGNFPGRFSGRQFSNSRSEMNVSTLELGDSALYLCASRRTAPTGELFFGEGSRLTVL.

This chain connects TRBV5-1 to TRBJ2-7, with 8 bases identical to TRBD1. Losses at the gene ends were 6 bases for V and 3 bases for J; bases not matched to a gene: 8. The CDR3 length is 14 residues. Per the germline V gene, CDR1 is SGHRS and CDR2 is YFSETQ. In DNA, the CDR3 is TGCGCCAGCAACCCGACAGGGGCTTTCTACGAGCAGTACTTC. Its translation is CASNPTGAFYEQYF.

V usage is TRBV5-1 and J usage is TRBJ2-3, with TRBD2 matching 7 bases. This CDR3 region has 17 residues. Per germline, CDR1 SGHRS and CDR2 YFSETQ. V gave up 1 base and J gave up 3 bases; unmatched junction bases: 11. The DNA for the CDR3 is TGCGCCAGCAGCTTGCCACCCTGGGCGGGAGCTACAGATACGCAGTATTTT. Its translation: CASSLPPWAGATDTQYF.

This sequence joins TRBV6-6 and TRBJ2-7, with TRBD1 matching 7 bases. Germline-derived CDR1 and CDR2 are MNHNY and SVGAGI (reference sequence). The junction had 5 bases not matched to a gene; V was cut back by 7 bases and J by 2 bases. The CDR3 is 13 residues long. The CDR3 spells CASNRDRTYEQYF. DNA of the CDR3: TGTGCCAGCAATAGGGACAGAACCTACGAGCAGTACTTC.

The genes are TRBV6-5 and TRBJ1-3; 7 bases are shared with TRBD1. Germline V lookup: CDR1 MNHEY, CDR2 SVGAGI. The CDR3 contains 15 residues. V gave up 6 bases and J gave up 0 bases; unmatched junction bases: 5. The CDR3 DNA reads TGTGCCAGCAGGGGGACAGCCTACTCTGGAAACACCATATATTTT. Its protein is CASRGTAYSGNTIYF.

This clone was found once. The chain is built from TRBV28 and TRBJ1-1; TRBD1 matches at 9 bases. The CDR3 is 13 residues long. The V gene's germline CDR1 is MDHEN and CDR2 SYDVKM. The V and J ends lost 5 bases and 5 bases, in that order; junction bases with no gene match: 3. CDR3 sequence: CASSLGQGTEAFF. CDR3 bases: TGTGCCAGCAGTCTAGGACAGGGGACTGAAGCTTTCTTT.

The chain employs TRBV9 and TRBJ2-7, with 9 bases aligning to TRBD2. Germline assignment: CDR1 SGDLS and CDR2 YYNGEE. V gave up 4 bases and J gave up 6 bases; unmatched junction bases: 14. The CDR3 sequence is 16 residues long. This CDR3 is CASSTFTGTSQVEQYF. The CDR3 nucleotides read TGTGCCAGCAGCACATTTACCGGGACTAGCCAAGTCGAGCAGTACTTC.

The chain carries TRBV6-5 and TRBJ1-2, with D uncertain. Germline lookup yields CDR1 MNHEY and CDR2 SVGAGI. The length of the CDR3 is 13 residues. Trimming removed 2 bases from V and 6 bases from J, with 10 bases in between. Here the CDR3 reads CASSYRDVNGYTF. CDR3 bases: TGTGCCAGCAGTTACCGAGATGTCAATGGCTACACCTTC.

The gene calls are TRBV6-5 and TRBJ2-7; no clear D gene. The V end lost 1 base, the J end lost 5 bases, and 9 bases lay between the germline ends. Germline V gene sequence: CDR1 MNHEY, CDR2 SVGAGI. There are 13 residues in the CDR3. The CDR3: CASSYFLGNEQYF. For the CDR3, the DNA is TGTGCCAGCAGTTACTTTCTAGGAAACGAGCAGTACTTC.

CDR3 protein: CASTLWAGTNEKLFF. Here the CDR3 DNA reads TGTGCCAGCACTCTTTGGGCGGGGACTAATGAAAAACTGTTTTTT. The V call is TRBV28, the J call TRBJ1-4; D ambiguous. V was cut by 7 bases and J by 2 bases, with 14 bases left in between. The V gene's germline CDR1 is MDHEN and CDR2 SYDVKM. CDR3 length equals 15 residues. Based on the CDR3 plus reference TRBV28 and TRBJ1-4, the full variable domain is DVKVTQSSRYLVKRTGEKVFLECVQDMDHENMFWYRQDPGLGLRLIYFSYDVKMKEKGDIPEGYSVSREKKERFSLILESASTNQTSMYLCASTLWAGTNEKLFFGSGTQLSVL.

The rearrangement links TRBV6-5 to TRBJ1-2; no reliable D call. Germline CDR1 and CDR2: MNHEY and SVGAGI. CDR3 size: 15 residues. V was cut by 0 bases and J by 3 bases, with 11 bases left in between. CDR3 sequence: CASSYSTLGDYGYTF. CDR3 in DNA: TGTGCCAGCAGTTACTCGACCTTGGGCGACTATGGCTACACCTTC.

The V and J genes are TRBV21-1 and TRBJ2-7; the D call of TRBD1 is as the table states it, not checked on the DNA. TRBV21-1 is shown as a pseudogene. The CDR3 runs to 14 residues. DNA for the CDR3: TGTGCCAGCAGCAAAGGGGACAGTACCTACGAGCAGTACTTC. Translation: CASSKGDSTYEQYF.

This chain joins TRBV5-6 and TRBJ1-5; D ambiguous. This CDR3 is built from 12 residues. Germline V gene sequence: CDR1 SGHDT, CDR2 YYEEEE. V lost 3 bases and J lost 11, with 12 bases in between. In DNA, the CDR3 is TGTGCCAGCAGCTCTAGACGAAAGGCCCAGCATTTT. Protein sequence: CASSSRRKAQHF.

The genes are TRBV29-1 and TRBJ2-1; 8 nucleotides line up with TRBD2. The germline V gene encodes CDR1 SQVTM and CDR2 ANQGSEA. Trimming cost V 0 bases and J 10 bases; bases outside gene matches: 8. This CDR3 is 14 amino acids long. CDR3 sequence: CSVEDRTSTHEQFF. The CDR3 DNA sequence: TGCAGCGTTGAAGATCGGACTAGCACTCACGAGCAGTTCTTC.

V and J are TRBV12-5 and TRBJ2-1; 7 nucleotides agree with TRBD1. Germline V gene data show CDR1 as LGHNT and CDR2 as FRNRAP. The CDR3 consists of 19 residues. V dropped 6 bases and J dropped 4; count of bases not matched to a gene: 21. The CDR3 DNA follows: TGTGCTAGTGGCACCGACGTCCCGGGACAGTGGAAAAAGTACAATGAGCAGTTCTTC. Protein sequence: CASGTDVPGQWKKYNEQFF.

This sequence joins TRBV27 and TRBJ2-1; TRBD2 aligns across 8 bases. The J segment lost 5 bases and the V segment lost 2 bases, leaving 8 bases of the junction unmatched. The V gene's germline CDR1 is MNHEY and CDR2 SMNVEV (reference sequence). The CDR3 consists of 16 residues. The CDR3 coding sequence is TGTGCCAGCAGTTTACCCCCGGGACTAGGGGACAATGAGCAGTTCTTC. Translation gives CASSLPPGLGDNEQFF.

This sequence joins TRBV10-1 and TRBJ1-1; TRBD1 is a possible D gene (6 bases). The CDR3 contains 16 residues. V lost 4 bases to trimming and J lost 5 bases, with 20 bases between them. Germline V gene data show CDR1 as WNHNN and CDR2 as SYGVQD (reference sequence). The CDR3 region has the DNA TGCGCCAGCAGTGGGACCTTACCGACAGGTTGGACTGAAGCTTTCTTT. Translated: CASSGTLPTGWTEAFF.

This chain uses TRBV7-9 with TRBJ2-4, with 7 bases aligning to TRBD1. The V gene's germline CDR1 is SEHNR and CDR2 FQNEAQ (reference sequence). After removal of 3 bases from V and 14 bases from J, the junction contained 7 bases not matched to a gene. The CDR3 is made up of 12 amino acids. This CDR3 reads CASSLTGKTEYF. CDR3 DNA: TGTGCCAGCAGCTTGACAGGGAAGACCGAGTACTTC.

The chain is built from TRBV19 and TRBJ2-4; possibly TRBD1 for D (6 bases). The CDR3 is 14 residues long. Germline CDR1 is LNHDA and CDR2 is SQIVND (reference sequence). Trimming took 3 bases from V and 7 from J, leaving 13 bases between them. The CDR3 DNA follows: TGTGCCAGTAGTATTGGGGGCGCGAGTAACATTCAGTACTTC. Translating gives CASSIGGASNIQYF.

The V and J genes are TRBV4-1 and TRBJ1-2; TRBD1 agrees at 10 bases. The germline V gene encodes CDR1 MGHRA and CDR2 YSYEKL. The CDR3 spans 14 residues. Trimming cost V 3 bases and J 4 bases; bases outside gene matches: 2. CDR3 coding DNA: TGCGCCAGCAGCCAGGGACAGGGGCCCTATGGCTACACCTTC. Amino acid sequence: CASSQGQGPYGYTF.